This T cell receptor beta chain was recovered during a study of radiotherapy plus CTLA-4 blockade in lung cancer. Using immunoSEQ multiplex PCR, the repertoire was profiled, and TCRdb retains in-frame clones only, with some absent. This sample carries over 85,000 clones, around 88% of them seen once, and the ten largest clones take roughly 4.6%. V shed 8 bases and J shed 3 bases, with 11 bases lying between them. The CDR3 consists of 13 residues. Germline V gene sequence: CDR1 LNHDA, CDR2 SQIVND (reference sequence). The material was peripheral blood, obtained from a patient treated with radiotherapy plus ipilimumab. The TCR was taken from a human donor with non-small cell lung cancer that progressed on radiotherapy plus ipilimumab. V gene TRBV19 combines with J gene TRBJ1-5; D perhaps matches TRBD1 (5 bases). CDR3 residues: CASRDLLNQPQHF. The CDR3 DNA sequence: TGTGCCAGTCGGGACTTACTCAATCAGCCCCAGCATTTT.